Below, 17 T cell receptor beta chains from the same sample are listed, as sequenced in a study of blood T cell repertoires in COVID-19. The method was immunoSEQ multiplex PCR; TCRdb's version includes in-frame clones alone and lacks a portion of them. The table records 450,000 to 500,000 clones, 75% to 90% of them present only once. The sample consisted of peripheral blood. The source of these receptors is a human donor in a cohort sampled during active COVID-19.

This clone has just one count. This rearrangement joins TRBV28 to TRBJ1-2; D unclear. Trimming took off 3 bases at V and 2 bases at J, with 10 bases between the two ends. The CDR3 has 14 amino acids. Germline loops: CDR1 MDHEN, CDR2 SYDVKM. As DNA, the CDR3 is TGTGCCAGCAGTTTGAGGGTACCCAACTATGGCTACACCTTC. Its protein product is CASSLRVPNYGYTF.

The chain carries TRBV2 and TRBJ1-1, with 7 bases identical to TRBD1. The CDR3 is made up of 13 amino acids. V dropped 11 bases and J dropped 1; count of bases not matched to a gene: 7. Germline V CDR1 and CDR2: SNHLY, FYNNEI. CDR3 in DNA: TGTGCCGTTACCCGGGACAGGAACACTGAAGCTTTCTTT. This sequence encodes CAVTRDRNTEAFF.

The chain has TRBV6-5 and TRBJ2-3; 7 bases fit TRBD2. This CDR3 has 14 residues. The V and J ends lost 5 bases and 2 bases, in that order; junction bases with no gene match: 4. Germline CDR1 reads MNHEY; CDR2 reads SVGAGI. The CDR3 spells CASSRSGTTDTQYF. The CDR3 DNA reads TGTGCCAGCAGTCGCAGCGGGACCACAGATACGCAGTATTTT.

This clone has only a few counts. The V gene is TRBV19, the J gene TRBJ2-1; D remains ambiguous. This CDR3 is 16 amino acids long. The germline V gene encodes CDR1 LNHDA and CDR2 SQIVND (reference sequence). V lost 6 bases and J lost 0, with 15 bases in between. The CDR3 coding sequence is TGTGCCAGTAGCGCCGTGCTAGGTCTCTCCTACAATGAGCAGTTCTTC. This encodes CASSAVLGLSYNEQFF.

CDR3: CASSGPSGYEQYF. The CDR3 DNA reads TGTGCCAGCAGCGGACCTAGCGGTTACGAGCAGTACTTC. The genes are TRBV9 and TRBJ2-7; TRBD2 agrees at 7 bases. V trimming: 3 bases; J trimming: 4 bases; junction bases outside the gene matches: 4. The CDR3 length is 13 residues. Germline V CDR1 and CDR2: SGDLS, YYNGEE.

J is TRBJ2-1 and V is TRBV7-3; 10 nucleotides line up with TRBD1. The CDR3 has 16 amino acids. Losses at the gene ends were 5 bases for V and 8 bases for J; bases not matched to a gene: 12. The germline V gene encodes CDR1 SGHTA and CDR2 FQGTGA. In DNA form, the CDR3 reads TGTGCCAGCAGCACCCGGCGGGGACAGGGGATCGATGAGCAGTTCTTC. Translating gives CASSTRRGQGIDEQFF.

The V call is TRBV7-3, the J call TRBJ2-1; a weak D match, TRBD2 (5 bases). The CDR3 totals 16 residues. Trimming took off 5 bases at V and 6 bases at J, with 20 bases between the two ends. Germline V gene data show CDR1 as SGHTA and CDR2 as FQGTGA. Written as DNA, the CDR3 is TGTGCCAGCAGCCCCCGCGGGCTATCCGGTCTCAATGAGCAGTTCTTC. Residues: CASSPRGLSGLNEQFF. Full variable domain (rest looked up from reference TRBV7-3 and TRBJ2-1): GAGVSQTPSNKVTEKGKYVELRCDPISGHTALYWYRQSLGQGPEFLIYFQGTGAADDSGLPNDRFFAVRPEGSVSTLKIQRTERGDSAVYLCASSPRGLSGLNEQFFGPGTRLTVL.

This chain connects TRBV5-1 to TRBJ2-7; 10 bases are shared with TRBD2. Losses at the gene ends were 0 bases for V and 7 bases for J; bases not matched to a gene: 10. CDR1 and CDR2 from the germline V gene are SGHRS and YFSETQ. The CDR3 is 16 amino acids. CDR3 bases: TGCGCCAGCAGCTTGGGGTCGCGAGCGGGAGGGAGAGAGCAGTACTTC. This codes for CASSLGSRAGGREQYF.

The chain recombines TRBV5-1 with TRBJ1-2; D unresolved. Germline V lookup: CDR1 SGHRS, CDR2 YFSETQ. The CDR3 loop spans 19 amino acids. V gave up 0 bases and J gave up 6 bases, with 27 bases separating them. The DNA of the CDR3 is TGCGCCAGCAGCTTGGGGGCCACCCGGGCCCTCAGCAACGGGAATGGCTACACCTTC. Its protein product is CASSLGATRALSNGNGYTF.

Regarding this clone: Other DNA sequences within the sample encode an identical CDR3. The chain is built from TRBV7-9 and TRBJ2-7, with 14 bases that match TRBD2. The trim removed 3 bases at V and 6 bases at J, leaving 1 base unmatched. The CDR3 extends over 14 amino acids. In germline, CDR1 is SEHNR, CDR2 FQNEAQ (reference sequence). The CDR3 here is CASSLGLAGVEQYF. The DNA of the CDR3 is TGTGCCAGCAGCTTGGGACTAGCGGGAGTCGAGCAGTACTTC.

This clone has only one observation. This chain uses TRBV14 with TRBJ2-7; the match to TRBD1 covers 7 bases. The CDR3 has 15 amino acids. Trimming at V came to 3 bases and at J to 4 bases, leaving 9 bases not matched to a gene. CDR1 is SGHDN and CDR2 is FVKESK in the germline V gene. The CDR3 coding sequence is TGTGCCAGCAGCCATCTGACAGGGAAGGGATACGAGCAGTACTTC. Protein product: CASSHLTGKGYEQYF.

The chain combines TRBV5-4 with TRBJ2-4; TRBD1 might be the D (6 bases). Per germline, CDR1 SGHNT and CDR2 YYREEE (reference sequence). This CDR3 spans 16 amino acids. Trimming removed 4 bases from V and 8 bases from J, with 22 bases in between. The CDR3 coding sequence is TGTGCCAGCAGCCCTGGGGGCGCGGGCGGTAAACACATTCAGTACTTC. This encodes CASSPGGAGGKHIQYF.

V gene TRBV19 combines with J gene TRBJ2-4; the D gene is possibly TRBD1 (5 bases). The length of the CDR3 is 15 residues. The V and J ends lost 3 bases and 0 bases respectively, with 9 bases between them. Germline V lookup: CDR1 LNHDA, CDR2 SQIVND (reference sequence). CDR3 in amino acids: CASSMDTLAKNIQYF. The CDR3 DNA is TGTGCCAGTAGTATGGACACACTAGCCAAAAACATTCAGTACTTC.

The chain carries TRBV6-2 or TRBV6-3 and TRBJ2-7; no definite D call. The CDR3 is 12 residues long. Germline-derived CDR1 and CDR2 are MNHEY and SVGEGT. V was shortened by 2 bases and J by 1 base, with 3 bases between the two germline ends. The DNA of the CDR3 is TGTGCCAGCAGTTACCCATCCTACGAGCAGTACTTC. This encodes CASSYPSYEQYF.

The rearrangement uses TRBV6-1 and TRBJ1-1; 7 positions agree with TRBD1. V gave up 0 bases and J gave up 6 bases; unmatched junction bases: 7. The germline V gene encodes CDR1 MNHNS and CDR2 SASEGT. The CDR3 spans 15 residues. The CDR3 loop reads CASSEASGQGAEAFF. CDR3 coding DNA: TGTGCCAGCAGTGAAGCGTCGGGCCAGGGGGCTGAAGCTTTCTTT.

The V gene is TRBV5-4, the J gene TRBJ2-5, with 8 positions matching TRBD2. V shed 3 bases, J shed 5 bases, and the junction held 6 bases outside the gene matches. The germline CDR1 and CDR2 sequences are SGHNT and YYREEE (reference sequence). This CDR3 has 14 residues. This CDR3 reads CASSSGLAPETQYF. CDR3 DNA: TGTGCCAGCAGCTCAGGACTAGCACCTGAGACCCAGTACTTC.

J is TRBJ1-1 and V is TRBV6-5; D is uncertain. This CDR3 spans 13 amino acids. Trimming stripped 4 bases from V and 2 bases from J, with 8 bases between. Germline V lookup: CDR1 MNHEY, CDR2 SVGAGI. CDR3 loop: CASSSLINTEAFF. CDR3 nucleotide sequence: TGTGCCAGCAGTTCCCTTATCAACACTGAAGCTTTCTTT.